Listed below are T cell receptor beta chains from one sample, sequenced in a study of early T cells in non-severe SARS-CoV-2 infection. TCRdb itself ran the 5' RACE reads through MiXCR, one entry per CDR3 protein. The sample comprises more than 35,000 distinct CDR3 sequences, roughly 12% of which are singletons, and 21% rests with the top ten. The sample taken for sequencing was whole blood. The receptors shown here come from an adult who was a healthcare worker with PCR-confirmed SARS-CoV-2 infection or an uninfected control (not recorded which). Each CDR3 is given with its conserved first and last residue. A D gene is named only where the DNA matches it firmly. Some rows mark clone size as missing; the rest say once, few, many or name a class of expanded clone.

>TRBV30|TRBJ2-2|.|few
CAWNGWDTNTGELFF
TGTGCCTGGAACGGATGGGACACGAACACCGGGGAGCTGTTTTTT
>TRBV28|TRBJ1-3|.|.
CASSSPREYTIYF
TGTGCCAGCAGTTCGCCCAGGGAATACACCATATATTTT
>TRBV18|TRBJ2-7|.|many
CASSPASYEQYF
TGTGCCAGCTCCCCGGCCTCCTACGAGCAGTACTTC
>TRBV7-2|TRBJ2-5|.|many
CASSLEGGSEETQYF
TGTGCCAGCAGCTTAGAGGGGGGTAGCGAGGAGACCCAGTACTTC
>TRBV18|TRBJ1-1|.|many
CASSNELNTEAFF
TGTGCCAGCTCGAACGAGCTGAACACTGAAGCTTTCTTT
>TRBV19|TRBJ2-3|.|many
CASSISTDTQYF
TGTGCCAGTAGTATCAGCACAGATACGCAGTATTTT
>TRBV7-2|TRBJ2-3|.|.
CASSLVSTDTQYF
TGTGCCAGCAGCTTAGTAAGCACAGATACGCAGTATTTT
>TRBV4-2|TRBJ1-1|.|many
CASSQGSPRNTEAFF
TGTGCCAGCAGCCAAGGGTCGCCTAGGAACACTGAAGCTTTCTTT
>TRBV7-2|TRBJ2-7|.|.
CASSQWDEQYF
TGTGCCAGCAGCCAGTGGGACGAGCAGTACTTC
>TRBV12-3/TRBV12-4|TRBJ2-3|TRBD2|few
CASSLPAGVGTQYF
TGTGCCAGCAGTCTCCCAGCGGGAGTGGGTACGCAGTATTTT
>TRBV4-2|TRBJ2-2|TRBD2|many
CASSQDLAGAGELFF
TGTGCCAGCAGCCAAGATCTAGCGGGAGCCGGGGAGCTGTTTTTT
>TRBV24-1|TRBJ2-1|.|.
CATSIPGRQGHEQFF
TGTGCCACCAGTATACCGGGACGGCAAGGTCATGAGCAGTTCTTC
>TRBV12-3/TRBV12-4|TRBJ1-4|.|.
CASSLSGVDEKLFF
TGTGCCAGCAGTTTATCCGGGGTGGATGAAAAACTGTTTTTT
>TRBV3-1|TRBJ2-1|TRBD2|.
CASSQVSGRAVEQFF
TGTGCCAGCAGCCAAGTTAGCGGGAGGGCCGTTGAGCAGTTCTTC
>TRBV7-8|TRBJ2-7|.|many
CASSRDFWQYF
TGTGCCAGCAGCCGGGACTTCTGGCAGTACTTC
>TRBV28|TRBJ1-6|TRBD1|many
CASTPHTGTDNSPLHF
TGTGCCAGCACTCCCCATACCGGGACAGATAATTCACCCCTCCACTTT